A selection of T cell receptor beta chains follows, all from one sample in a study of T cell changes during pregnancy in multiple sclerosis. Data came from immunoSEQ multiplex PCR; TCRdb stores just in-frame clones and leaves some out. The table lists over 25,000 clones, approximately 91% of them singletons. Specimen: CD8+ T cells from peripheral blood mononuclear cells, collected after pregnancy. The source of these receptors is a female donor with multiple sclerosis, enrolled in a pregnancy study. CDR3s include the opening cysteine and the closing phenylalanine or tryptophan. Each record gives: CDR3 DNA, CDR3 protein, D gene, V gene, J gene. The D gene is left open where the match is weak.

CDR3 DNA: TGTGCCAGCAGCTGGGGGGGGAATGAGCAGTTCTTC; CDR3 protein: CASSWGGNEQFF; D gene: TRBD2; V gene: TRBV7-3; J gene: TRBJ2-1
CDR3 DNA: TGTGCCAGCAGCTTAGACAGTTACTATGGCTACACCTTC; CDR3 protein: CASSLDSYYGYTF; D gene: -; V gene: TRBV7-9; J gene: TRBJ1-2
CDR3 DNA: TGTGCCAGTAGTCCGGGCACTGAAGCTTTCTTT; CDR3 protein: CASSPGTEAFF; D gene: -; V gene: TRBV19; J gene: TRBJ1-1
CDR3 DNA: TGCGCCAGCAGCCAAATTGCAGGGAGGGACAATGAGCAGTTCTTC; CDR3 protein: CASSQIAGRDNEQFF; D gene: TRBD2; V gene: TRBV4-1; J gene: TRBJ2-1
CDR3 DNA: TGTGCCAGCAGTGAAATTCGTGGGAGTGGCACAGATACGCAGTATTTT; CDR3 protein: CASSEIRGSGTDTQYF; D gene: -; V gene: TRBV2; J gene: TRBJ2-3
CDR3 DNA: TGTGCCACCCTCCTAAGGGGGACTAGCGGGAGTAAGCAGTACTTC; CDR3 protein: CATLLRGTSGSKQYF; D gene: TRBD2; V gene: TRBV7-3; J gene: TRBJ2-7
CDR3 DNA: TGCGCCAGCAGCCCTACATTAGCGGGTAGCTCCTACAATGAGCAGTTCTTC; CDR3 protein: CASSPTLAGSSYNEQFF; D gene: TRBD2; V gene: TRBV4-3; J gene: TRBJ2-1
CDR3 DNA: TGTGCCAGCAGCCAAGATAGCGGGATGGGCAATGAGCAGTTCTTC; CDR3 protein: CASSQDSGMGNEQFF; D gene: TRBD2; V gene: TRBV4-2; J gene: TRBJ2-1
CDR3 DNA: TGTGCCAGCAGTCCCACCGGGACAGAAGCTTTCTTT; CDR3 protein: CASSPTGTEAFF; D gene: -; V gene: TRBV27; J gene: TRBJ1-1
CDR3 DNA: TGTGCCAGCAGCTCCGAGTACGAAACCAATCAGCCCCAGCATTTT; CDR3 protein: CASSSEYETNQPQHF; D gene: -; V gene: TRBV28; J gene: TRBJ1-5
CDR3 DNA: TGTGCCAGCAGCGAGGTGGACAGGGGCGACTACGAGCAGTACTTC; CDR3 protein: CASSEVDRGDYEQYF; D gene: TRBD1; V gene: TRBV4-2; J gene: TRBJ2-7
CDR3 DNA: TGTGCCAGCAGCCAAACTAGCGGGGGAGGGACTTACAATGAGCAGTTCTTC; CDR3 protein: CASSQTSGGGTYNEQFF; D gene: TRBD2; V gene: TRBV11-2; J gene: TRBJ2-1
CDR3 DNA: TGTGCTAGCAGCGCCCAACTAGCGGGCCAAGAGACCCAGTACTTC; CDR3 protein: CASSAQLAGQETQYF; D gene: TRBD2; V gene: TRBV7-7; J gene: TRBJ2-5